One and the same sample provided the 9 T cell receptor beta chains below, sequenced in a study of blood T cells in healthy people across ages. A J-beta primer mix and a sample-barcoded 5' primer were used in a second PCR of about 7 to 12 cycles. MiXCR was run by TCRdb on the 5' RACE reads, yielding one entry per CDR3 protein. Counted here are around 1,700,000 distinct CDR3 sequences, approximately 28% occurring once; the ten biggest clones make up 7.7%. Material for sequencing was blood. The receptors were gathered from a woman aged 25-40 years in good health.

Notes on this clonotype: A single base separates this from a much larger clone, so it may be a read error. The chain has TRBV10-3 and TRBJ2-1; TRBD2 matches 12 bases. The length of the CDR3 is 15 residues. CDR1 is ENHRY, CDR2 SYGVKD, per germline. J was trimmed by 5 bases and V by 6 bases; bases with no gene match: 5. The CDR3 loop reads CAIRDWTSGNNEQFF. CDR3 DNA sequence: TGTGCCATCAGGGACTGGACTAGCGGGAACAATGAGCAGTTCTTC.

This clonotype has only a few counts. V usage is TRBV20-1 and J usage is TRBJ2-5; the D gene is possibly TRBD2 (5 bases). V was clipped by 4 bases and J by 5 bases, with 8 bases between them. This CDR3 region has 11 residues. CDR1 and CDR2 (germline): DFQATT, SNEGSKA (reference sequence). The CDR3 DNA reads TGCAGTGCTATAACGGGGGAGACCCAGTACTTC. This encodes CSAITGETQYF.

With regard to this clonotype: One end of the junction fails to match germline, which may point to a read error. This sequence joins TRBV12-3 or TRBV12-4 and TRBJ2-3; tentative D call: TRBD1 (6 bases). The CDR3 extends over 16 amino acids. CDR3 amino acids: CASIPEGVEKPDAQYF. The CDR3 DNA is TGTGCCAGCATTCCCGAGGGGGTTGAAAAGCCAGATGCGCAGTATTTT.

This chain uses TRBV5-1 with TRBJ1-1; D unresolved. There are 13 residues in the CDR3. Germline V gene data show CDR1 as SGHRS and CDR2 as YFSETQ. V lost 5 bases and J lost 1, with 9 bases in between. The CDR3 sequence: CASSRVGNTEAFF. For the CDR3, the DNA is TGCGCCAGCAGTCGGGTAGGGAACACTGAAGCTTTCTTT.

This rearrangement joins TRBV30 to TRBJ1-2; D gene unclear. This CDR3 is 12 amino acids long. The germline CDR1 and CDR2 sequences are GTSNPN and SVGIG (reference sequence). Trimming cost V 5 bases and J 8 bases, with 15 bases left between them. For the CDR3, the DNA is TGTGCCTGGGCGAGCCTCTCTGGGGGCTACACCTTC. Amino acids: CAWASLSGGYTF.

With respect to this clonotype: A much larger clone differs from this one at a single base, so this may be a read error. The chain is built from TRBV28 and TRBJ2-4, with 7 bases fitting TRBD2. V lost 2 bases, J lost 13 bases, and 14 bases stayed unmatched. Germline CDR1 and CDR2: MDHEN and SYDVKM. This CDR3 contains 15 residues. The CDR3 sequence is CASSLINGQRGGQYF. CDR3 bases: TGTGCCAGCAGTTTAATCAACGGCCAGAGGGGAGGGCAGTACTTC.

The rearrangement links TRBV7-2 to TRBJ1-1, with a possible D match to TRBD1 (5 bases). Germline V lookup: CDR1 SGHTA, CDR2 FQGNSA. Trimming pared 2 bases from V and 3 bases from J, leaving 16 bases between. The CDR3 length is 16 residues. Written as DNA, the CDR3 is TGTGCCAGCAGCTTACTCTTGGCAGGGACTTACACTGAAGCTTTCTTT. Its translation: CASSLLLAGTYTEAFF.

As for this clonotype: Sequence at one end of the junction differs from germline and may be a read error. The rearrangement links TRBV4-1 to TRBJ1-2; D ambiguous. There are 16 residues in the CDR3. The germline V gene has CDR1 MGHRA and CDR2 YSYEKL. This chain's CDR3 is CASSPERAEANNGYTF. For the CDR3, the DNA is TGCGCCAGCAGCCCAGAACGGGCAGAGGCTAACAATGGCTACACCTTC.

This chain joins TRBV12-3 or TRBV12-4 and TRBJ2-1; D is tentatively TRBD1 or TRBD2 (5 bases each). V was pared by 7 bases and J by 13 bases, with 29 bases between. There are 16 residues in the CDR3. As DNA, the CDR3 is TGTGCCAGCACCCATTTTACCGGTTCACCTCAAGGGACCCAGTTCTTC. Its protein is CASTHFTGSPQGTQFF.